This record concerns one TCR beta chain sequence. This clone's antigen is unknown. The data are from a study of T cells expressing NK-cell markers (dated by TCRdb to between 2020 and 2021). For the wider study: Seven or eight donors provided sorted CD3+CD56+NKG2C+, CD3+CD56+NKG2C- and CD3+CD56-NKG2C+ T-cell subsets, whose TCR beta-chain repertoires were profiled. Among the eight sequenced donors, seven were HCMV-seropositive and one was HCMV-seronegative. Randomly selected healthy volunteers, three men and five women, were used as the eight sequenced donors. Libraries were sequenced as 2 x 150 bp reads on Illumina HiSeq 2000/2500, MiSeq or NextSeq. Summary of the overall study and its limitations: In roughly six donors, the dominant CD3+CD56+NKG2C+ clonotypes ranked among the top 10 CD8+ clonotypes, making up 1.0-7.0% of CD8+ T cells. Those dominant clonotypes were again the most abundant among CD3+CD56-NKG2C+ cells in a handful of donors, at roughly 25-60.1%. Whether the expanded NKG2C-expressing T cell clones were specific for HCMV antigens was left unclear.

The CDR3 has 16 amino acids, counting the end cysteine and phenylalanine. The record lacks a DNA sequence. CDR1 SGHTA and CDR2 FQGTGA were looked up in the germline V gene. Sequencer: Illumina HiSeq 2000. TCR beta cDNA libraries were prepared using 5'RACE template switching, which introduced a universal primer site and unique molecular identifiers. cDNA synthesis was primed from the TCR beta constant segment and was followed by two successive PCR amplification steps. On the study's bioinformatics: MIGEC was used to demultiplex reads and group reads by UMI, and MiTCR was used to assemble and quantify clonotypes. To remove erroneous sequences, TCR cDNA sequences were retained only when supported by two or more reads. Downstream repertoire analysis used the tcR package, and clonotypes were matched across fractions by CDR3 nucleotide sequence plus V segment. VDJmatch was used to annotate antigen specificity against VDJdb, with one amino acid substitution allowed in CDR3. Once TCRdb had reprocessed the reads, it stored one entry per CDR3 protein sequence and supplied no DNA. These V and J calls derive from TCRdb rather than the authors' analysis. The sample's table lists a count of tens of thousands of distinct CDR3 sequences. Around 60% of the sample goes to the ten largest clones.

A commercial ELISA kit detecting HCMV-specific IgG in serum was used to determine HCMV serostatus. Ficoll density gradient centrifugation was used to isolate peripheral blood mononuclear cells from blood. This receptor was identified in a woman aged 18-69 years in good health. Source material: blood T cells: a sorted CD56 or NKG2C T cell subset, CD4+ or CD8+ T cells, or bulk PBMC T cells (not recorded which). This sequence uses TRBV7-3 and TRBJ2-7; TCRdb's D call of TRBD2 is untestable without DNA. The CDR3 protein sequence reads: CASSLKGGPLSYEQYF. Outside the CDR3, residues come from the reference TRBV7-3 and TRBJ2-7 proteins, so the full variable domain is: GAGVSQTPSNKVTEKGKYVELRCDPISGHTALYWYRQSLGQGPEFLIYFQGTGAADDSGLPNDRFFAVRPEGSVSTLKIQRTERGDSAVYLCASSLKGGPLSYEQYFGPGTRLTVT.